This T cell receptor beta chain was identified in a study of T cell responses to AZD1222 COVID-19 vaccine. Method: immunoSEQ multiplex PCR; TCRdb's copy keeps in-frame clones and lacks some. The sample yields about 120,000 clones, approximately 86% seen once. As regards this clone: Its cognate antigen is unknown.

General observations from the study: Only after the peak T cell response were repertoires sampled. Among the donors, most were white British and more were female, and clonal diversity was possibly underestimated.

The material sequenced was peripheral blood, taken 28 days after the second AZD1222 dose. The source of this sequence is an adult who received the AZD1222 COVID-19 vaccine.

The CDR3 nucleotides are TGTGCCAGCAGCCAAGGGATTGGGGTTTCTGAAGCTTTCTTT. It codes for CASSQGIGVSEAFF. V is TRBV3-1 (or the pseudogene TRBV3-2) and J is TRBJ1-1; D unresolved. Germline V gene lookup returns CDR1 LGHDT and CDR2 YNNKEL (reference sequence). Trimming took off 1 base at V and 6 bases at J, with 12 bases between the two ends. The length of the CDR3 is 14 residues.